This entry lists 27 T cell receptor beta chains sequenced from one sample in a study of cytomegalovirus exposure and HLA in healthy donors. With 60 Vbeta and 13 Jbeta primers, the PCR was carried out. Sequencing was performed with immunoSEQ multiplex PCR; in TCRdb, only in-frame clones are kept and a portion is missing. The sample has 40,000 to 60,000 clones; more than 65% are singletons. The sequenced sample was PBMCs. Source of these receptors: a woman between 50 and 59 years old in good health and CMV-seronegative.

The chain combines TRBV7-2 with TRBJ2-5; 8 nucleotides line up with TRBD1. This CDR3 has 13 amino acids. Germline CDR1 is SGHTA and CDR2 is FQGNSA. Trimming cost V 5 bases and J 11 bases; bases outside gene matches: 10. The CDR3 DNA follows: TGTGCCAGCAGCCTTGGACAGACAGGGGAGCAGTACTTC. Translation gives CASSLGQTGEQYF. The full variable domain, completed using reference TRBV7-2 and TRBJ2-5, is GAGVSQSPSNKVTEKGKDVELRCDPISGHTALYWYRQSLGQGLEFLIYFQGNSAPDKSGLPSDRFSAERTGGSVSTLTIQRTQQEDSAVYLCASSLGQTGEQYFGPGTRLLVL.

The V call is TRBV30, the J call TRBJ1-4; no definite D call. The CDR3 runs to 11 residues. With 0 bases removed from V and 17 bases from J, the gap between germline ends came to 13 bases. Per the germline V gene, CDR1 is GTSNPN and CDR2 is SVGIG (reference sequence). CDR3 in DNA: TGTGCCTGGAGTGTAGGAGATATATCATTTTTT. It encodes CAWSVGDISFF.

This chain uses TRBV28 with TRBJ2-3, with 10 bases lining up with TRBD2. V lost 10 bases to trimming and J lost 4 bases; unmatched junction nucleotides: 5. The germline gives CDR1 MDHEN, CDR2 SYDVKM. The CDR3 loop spans 13 amino acids. CDR3: CATRTSGSDTQYF. CDR3 nucleotides: TGTGCCACCAGGACTAGCGGTTCAGATACGCAGTATTTT.

This clone was recorded a few times. The rearrangement uses TRBV6-5 and TRBJ2-1; D possibly corresponds to TRBD2 (5 bases). V was pared by 4 bases and J by 8 bases, with 18 bases between. Germline V lookup: CDR1 MNHEY, CDR2 SVGAGI. The CDR3 covers 15 residues. The DNA for the CDR3 is TGTGCCAGCAGTTTCCCCTGCAGGCAAGCGGATGAGCAGTTCTTC. Its translation is CASSFPCRQADEQFF.

This rearrangement joins TRBV4-3 to TRBJ1-2, with D uncertain. Trimming removed 0 bases at V and 5 bases at J, with 10 bases between. The length of the CDR3 is 14 residues. Per germline, CDR1 LGHNA and CDR2 YSLEER. The CDR3, as DNA: TGCGCCAGCAGCCAAGATAAGGCGGATTATGGCTACACCTTC. It specifies CASSQDKADYGYTF.

This clone was found a few times. The chain links TRBV4-2 to TRBJ1-1, with D possibly matching TRBD1 (5 bases). The CDR3 runs 16 residues. CDR1 and CDR2 from the germline V gene are LGHNA and YNFKEQ. V lost 1 base and J lost 2, with 14 bases in between. CDR3 bases: TGTGCCAGCAGCCAAGCACTAGGGACTGCAAACACTGAAGCTTTCTTT. Translation: CASSQALGTANTEAFF.

The chain combines TRBV4-2 with TRBJ2-5, with D unresolved. The CDR3 runs to 15 residues. Trimming shortened V by 0 bases and J by 1 base, and 9 bases separated the two germline ends. The V gene's germline CDR1 is LGHNA and CDR2 YNFKEQ. The CDR3 DNA reads TGTGCCAGCAGCCAAGAGATGCGGCCCCAAGAGACCCAGTACTTC. Translating gives CASSQEMRPQETQYF.

CDR3 sequence: CASSFGQGVTGANVLTF. The CDR3 DNA sequence: TGTGCCAGCAGCTTTGGACAGGGGGTTACTGGGGCCAACGTCCTGACTTTC. The V call is TRBV13, the J call TRBJ2-6, with 10 bases fitting TRBD1. The CDR3 is 17 amino acids. Germline loops: CDR1 PRHDT, CDR2 FYEKMQ (reference sequence). Unmatched junction bases numbered 4, after V lost 3 bases and J lost 2 bases.

The chain employs TRBV23-1 and TRBJ2-5; 8 bases match TRBD2. TRBV23-1 is identified as an open reading frame with a role that is uncertain. Germline trimming cut 6 bases from V and 5 bases from J; bases unmatched to any gene: 11. The CDR3 runs 15 residues. DNA of the CDR3: TGCGCCAGCAGCCTGGGGGGGCGGGAGGCCGAGACCCAGTACTTC. Protein product: CASSLGGREAETQYF.

V usage is TRBV6-5 and J usage is TRBJ2-2, with D possibly being TRBD2 (5 bases). CDR3 length equals 12 residues. CDR1 is MNHEY and CDR2 is SVGAGI in the germline V gene. V shed 7 bases and J shed 6 bases, with 9 bases lying between them. As DNA, the CDR3 is TGTGCCAGCAAGCGGTGGGCCGGGGAGCTGTTTTTT. It translates to CASKRWAGELFF.

The rearrangement links TRBV18 to TRBJ2-5, with a weak D call TRBD1 (6 bases). Germline V gives CDR1 KGHSH, CDR2 LQKENI. Trimming left V 3 bases short and J 4 bases short, with 15 bases between. The CDR3 runs 15 residues. The CDR3 spells CASSPLRGGGETQYF. The CDR3, as DNA: TGTGCCAGCTCACCCCTCAGGGGTGGAGGAGAGACCCAGTACTTC.

V is TRBV29-1 and J is TRBJ1-2; tentative D call: TRBD1 (6 bases). Trimming took 4 bases from V and 4 from J, leaving 13 bases between them. Germline CDR1 is SQVTM and CDR2 is ANQGSEA. This CDR3 has 13 amino acids. The CDR3 protein is CSVVQEQGYGYTF. The CDR3 nucleotides read TGCAGCGTTGTGCAGGAACAGGGCTATGGCTACACCTTC.

The rearrangement uses TRBV30 and TRBJ2-7; maybe TRBD2 (5 bases). CDR1 is GTSNPN, CDR2 SVGIG, per germline (reference sequence). The CDR3 extends over 13 amino acids. The CDR3, as DNA: TGTTCCCTGGAGGCTCCTGTGGGGTACGAGCAGTACGTC. Translated, it gives CSLEAPVGYEQYV.

The chain couples TRBV27 to TRBJ2-3; D is uncertain. CDR1 and CDR2 (germline): MNHEY, SMNVEV (reference sequence). Trimming shortened V by 6 bases and J by 0 bases, and 10 bases separated the two germline ends. The CDR3 covers 14 residues. The CDR3 region is CASSHTESTDTQYF. The CDR3 nucleotides are TGTGCCAGCAGCCATACAGAAAGCACAGATACGCAGTATTTT.

The CDR3, as DNA: TGCAGCGTTGGACGCAGCGGGGCAGGGGACAATGAGCAGTTCTTC. Translating it yields CSVGRSGAGDNEQFF. J is TRBJ2-1 and V is TRBV29-1, with TRBD2 as a possible D gene (7 bases). The V gene's germline CDR1 is SQVTM and CDR2 ANQGSEA. This CDR3 comprises 15 residues. Trimming stripped 4 bases from V and 5 bases from J, with 18 bases between.

Notes on this clone: The germline gene is not matched at one end of the junction; a read error may be the cause. The chain is built from TRBV6-1 and TRBJ1-3; unclear D gene. The CDR3 sequence is 11 residues long. CDR1 is MNHNS, CDR2 SASEGT, per germline. Written as DNA, the CDR3 is TGTGCCAGCAGTGATAGCAGACTTTCTAGATTT. Protein sequence: CASSDSRLSRF.

V gene TRBV19 combines with J gene TRBJ1-5; D is undetermined. Trimming shortened V by 6 bases and J by 5 bases, and 17 bases separated the two germline ends. CDR1 is LNHDA, CDR2 SQIVND, per germline (reference sequence). This CDR3 is 15 amino acids long. CDR3 bases: TGTGCCAGTAGGCCACCGGGTTCCTTCCATCAGCCCCAGCATTTT. This translates into CASRPPGSFHQPQHF.

CDR3 residues: CASSLRLAATDTQYF. CDR3 coding DNA: TGTGCCAGCAGCCTACGACTAGCGGCTACAGATACGCAGTATTTT. This chain uses TRBV7-2 with TRBJ2-3; TRBD2 agrees at 9 bases. Germline CDR1 is SGHTA and CDR2 is FQGNSA. The trim removed 5 bases at V and 3 bases at J, leaving 6 bases unmatched. The CDR3 sequence is 15 residues long.

The rearrangement joins TRBV7-8 to TRBJ1-5; perhaps TRBD1 as D (5 bases). This CDR3 contains 15 residues. Germline V gives CDR1 SGHVS, CDR2 FQNEAQ. V lost 6 bases and J lost 4, with 16 bases in between. The CDR3 DNA is TGTGCCAGCAGTCCCCGGTTGGGACTTAATCAGCCCCAGCATTTT. This codes for CASSPRLGLNQPQHF.

The CDR3, as DNA: TGTGCCAGCAACCAACAGGGGTTCTCTGGAAACACCATATATTTT. It yields the protein CASNQQGFSGNTIYF. This rearrangement joins TRBV2 to TRBJ1-3; 7 nucleotides agree with TRBD1. Germline loops: CDR1 SNHLY, CDR2 FYNNEI. With V trimmed by 7 bases and J by 0 bases, 6 bases remained unmatched. The CDR3 spans 15 residues.

The sample holds one count of this clone. V gene TRBV27 combines with J gene TRBJ1-6; 9 bases map to TRBD1. This CDR3 has 17 amino acids. J was trimmed by 5 bases and V by 2 bases; bases with no gene match: 7. The germline gives CDR1 MNHEY, CDR2 SMNVEV (reference sequence). This CDR3 is CASSLVGQGTNNSPLHF. CDR3 coding DNA: TGTGCCAGCAGTTTAGTCGGACAGGGGACAAATAATTCACCCCTCCACTTT.

In its sample, this clone was seen a few times. The chain joins TRBV29-1 to TRBJ2-3; a weak D match, TRBD1 (6 bases). Germline V CDR1 and CDR2: SQVTM, ANQGSEA. This CDR3 spans 15 amino acids. The V gene lost 4 bases and the J gene lost 0 bases, with 14 bases spanning the gap. CDR3 DNA: TGCAGCGTTGCTGGACAGACACATAGCACAGATACGCAGTATTTT. This gives the protein CSVAGQTHSTDTQYF.

The V and J genes are TRBV30 and TRBJ1-2; maybe TRBD1 (6 bases). Germline-derived CDR1 and CDR2 are GTSNPN and SVGIG (reference sequence). The V end lost 5 bases, the J end lost 2 bases, and 6 bases lay between the germline ends. This CDR3 has 11 amino acids. The CDR3 protein is CAWDRNYGYTF. Written as DNA, the CDR3 is TGTGCCTGGGACAGGAACTATGGCTACACCTTC.

The rearrangement uses TRBV28 and TRBJ2-2; D is unresolved. V lost 10 bases and J lost 0, with 12 bases in between. The CDR3 has 14 amino acids. Germline CDR1 is MDHEN and CDR2 is SYDVKM. The DNA of the CDR3 is TGTGCCACCCTTAACGGAGCGAACACCGGGGAGCTGTTTTTT. Translation: CATLNGANTGELFF.

V usage is TRBV29-1 and J usage is TRBJ2-3; 7 bases agree with TRBD1. V lost 6 bases, J lost 3 bases, and 9 bases stayed unmatched. Germline-derived CDR1 and CDR2 are SQVTM and ANQGSEA. The CDR3 runs to 14 residues. This chain's CDR3 is CSVGQASGTDTQYF. CDR3 nucleotide sequence: TGCAGCGTCGGACAGGCGAGTGGGACAGATACGCAGTATTTT.

This clone turned up a few times. The gene calls are TRBV1 and TRBJ2-3; the DNA was not compared with TRBD2, the D call given in the table. TRBV1 is termed a pseudogene. The CDR3 contains 15 residues. CDR3 sequence (DNA): TGCACCAGCAGCCATTCGAAGCTTAGCACAGATACGCAGTATTTT. Translated, it gives CTSSHSKLSTDTQYF.

The chain couples TRBV6-5 to TRBJ2-5; a possible D gene is TRBD1 (6 bases). The CDR3 extends over 14 amino acids. CDR1 MNHEY and CDR2 SVGAGI come from the germline V gene. V lost 6 bases and J 2 bases, leaving 13 bases between the germline ends. CDR3 amino acids: CASSPRGPQETQYF. In DNA, the CDR3 is TGTGCCAGCAGCCCCAGGGGCCCGCAAGAGACCCAGTACTTC.